This paragraph reports one T cell receptor beta chain. These data are taken from a study of PD-L1 blockade in urothelial cancer. V lost 7 bases and J lost 4, with 16 bases in between. Germline V lookup: CDR1 SQVTM, CDR2 ANQGSEA. The length of the CDR3 is 14 residues. The method was immunoSEQ multiplex PCR; TCRdb's version includes in-frame clones alone and lacks a portion of them. Of about 80,000 clones listed, roughly nine tenths are singletons. The chain links TRBV29-1 to TRBJ1-4, with D perhaps TRBD1 (5 bases). The source was PBMCs, collected around atezolizumab (anti-PD-L1) treatment. This TCR was sampled from a woman in her 70s with urothelial cancer. The DNA for the CDR3 is TGCAGCGGAGGGACTGGCAGGCTTAATGAAAAACTGTTTTTT. It yields the protein CSGGTGRLNEKLFF.